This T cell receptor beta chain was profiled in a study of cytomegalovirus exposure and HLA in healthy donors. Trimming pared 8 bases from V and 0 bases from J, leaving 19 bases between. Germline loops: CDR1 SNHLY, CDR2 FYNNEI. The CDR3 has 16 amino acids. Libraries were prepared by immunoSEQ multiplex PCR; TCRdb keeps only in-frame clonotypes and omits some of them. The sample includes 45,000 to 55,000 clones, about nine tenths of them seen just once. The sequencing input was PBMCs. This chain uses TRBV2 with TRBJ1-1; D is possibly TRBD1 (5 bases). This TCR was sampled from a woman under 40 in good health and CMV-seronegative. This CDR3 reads CASSRFSGDLNTEAFF. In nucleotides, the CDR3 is TGTGCCAGCTCGAGATTCTCGGGGGACTTGAACACTGAAGCTTTCTTT.